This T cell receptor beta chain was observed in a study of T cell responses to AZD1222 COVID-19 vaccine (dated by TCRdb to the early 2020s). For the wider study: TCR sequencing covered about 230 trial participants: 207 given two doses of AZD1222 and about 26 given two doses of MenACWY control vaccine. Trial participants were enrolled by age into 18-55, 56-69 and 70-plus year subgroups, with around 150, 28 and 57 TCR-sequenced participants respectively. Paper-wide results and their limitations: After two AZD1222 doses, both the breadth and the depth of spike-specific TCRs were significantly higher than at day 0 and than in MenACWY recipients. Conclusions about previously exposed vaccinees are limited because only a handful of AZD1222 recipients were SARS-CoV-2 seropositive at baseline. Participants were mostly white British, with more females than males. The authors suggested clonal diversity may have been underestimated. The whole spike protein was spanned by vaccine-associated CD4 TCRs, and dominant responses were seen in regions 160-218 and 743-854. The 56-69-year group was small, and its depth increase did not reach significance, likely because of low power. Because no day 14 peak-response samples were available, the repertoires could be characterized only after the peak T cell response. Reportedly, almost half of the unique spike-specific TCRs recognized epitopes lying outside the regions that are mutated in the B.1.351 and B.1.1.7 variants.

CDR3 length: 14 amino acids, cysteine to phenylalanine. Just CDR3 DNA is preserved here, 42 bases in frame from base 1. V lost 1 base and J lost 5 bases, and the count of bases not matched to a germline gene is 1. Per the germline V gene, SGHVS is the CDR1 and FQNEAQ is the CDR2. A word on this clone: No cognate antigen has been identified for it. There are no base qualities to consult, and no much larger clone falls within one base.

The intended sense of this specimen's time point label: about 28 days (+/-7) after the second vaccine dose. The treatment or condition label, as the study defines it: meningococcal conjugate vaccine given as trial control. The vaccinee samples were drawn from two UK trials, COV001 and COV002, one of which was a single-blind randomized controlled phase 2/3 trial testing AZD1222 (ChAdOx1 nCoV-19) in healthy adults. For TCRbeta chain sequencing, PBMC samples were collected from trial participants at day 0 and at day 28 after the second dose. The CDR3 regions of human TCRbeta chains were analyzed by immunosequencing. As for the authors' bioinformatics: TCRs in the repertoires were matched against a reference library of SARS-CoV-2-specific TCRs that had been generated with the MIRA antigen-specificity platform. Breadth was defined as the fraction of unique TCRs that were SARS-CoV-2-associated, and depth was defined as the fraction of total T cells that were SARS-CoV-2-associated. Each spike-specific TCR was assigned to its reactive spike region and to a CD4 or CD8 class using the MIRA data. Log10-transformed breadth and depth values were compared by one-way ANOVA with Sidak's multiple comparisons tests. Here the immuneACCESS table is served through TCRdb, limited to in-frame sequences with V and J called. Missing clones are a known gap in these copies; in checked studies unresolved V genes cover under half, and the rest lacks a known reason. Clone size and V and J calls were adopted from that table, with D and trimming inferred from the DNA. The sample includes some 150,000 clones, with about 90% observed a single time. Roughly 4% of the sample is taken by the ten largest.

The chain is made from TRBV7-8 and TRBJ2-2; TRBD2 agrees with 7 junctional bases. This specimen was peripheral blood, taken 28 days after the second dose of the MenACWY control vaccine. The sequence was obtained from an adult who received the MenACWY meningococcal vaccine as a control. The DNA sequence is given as TGTGCCAGCAGCTTAGAACTAGCGACCGGGGAGCTGTTTTTT. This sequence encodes CASSLELATGELFF.